This note documents a single TCR beta chain sequence. The antigen is undetermined. CDR1 is WSHSY, CDR2 SAAADI, per germline. The CDR3 extends over 15 amino acids. V was pared by 4 bases and J by 0 bases, with 3 bases of the junction left unmatched. The sample belongs to a study of identifying expanded T cells in peripheral blood. General study results and limits: Differentially abundant clones: around 1.1 between replicates, 15 to 17 at approximately two weeks, around 20 at four.

Only in-frame clones appear in the TCRdb table, and some are missing; sequencing was by immunoSEQ multiplex PCR. Here the sample spans about 76,000 clones, 80% to 90% being singletons. Healthy donors had no documented immune events, such as infections, while sampled. Material: blood. This chain uses TRBV10-2 with TRBJ1-3; 7 positions agree with TRBD1. The receptor comes from a person aged 18 to 75 in good health. In DNA, the CDR3 is TGCGCCAGCAGTGTACAGGGGATCTCTGGAAACACCATATATTTT. As protein: CASSVQGISGNTIYF.